Sequencing of this T cell receptor beta chain was carried out in a study of CXCR3-negative and CXCR3-positive naive CD8 T cells. The libraries of TRB cDNA were prepared using 5' RACE with UMI labels. TCRdb re-called the 5' RACE reads and gives one entry per CDR3 protein, without DNA. This sample's table has 100,000 to 150,000 distinct CDR3 sequences. The length of the CDR3 is 15 residues. Germline V CDR1 and CDR2: LGHNA, YNFKEQ. The specimen sequenced was naive CXCR3- CD8+ T cells from blood. Subset: CD45RO-CCR7+CD27+CD95- naive CD8+ T cells lacking CXCR3 (TNR3-). The TCR originated in a human donor in good health. Some clones in this sample may be carry-over from other donors' samples. This sequence joins TRBV4-2 and TRBJ1-1. Here the CDR3 reads CASSQEWQGGTEAFF.